A selection of T cell receptor beta chains follows, all from one sample in a study of blood T cells in healthy people across ages. TCRdb used MiXCR to reprocess the 5' RACE reads, holding one entry per CDR3 protein. The table includes about 640,000 distinct CDR3 sequences, 58% detected once. The specimen sequenced was blood. All receptors come from a man aged 55 to 70 in good health. Both conserved end residues are part of each CDR3. Each record gives: V gene, clone size, D gene, CDR3 length, J gene, CDR3 DNA, CDR3 protein. D genes are given only for firm matches. Only some rows state a clone size, as once, few, many or a class for expanded clones.

>TRBV14|-|TRBD1|15|TRBJ2-6
TGTGCCAGCAACCTTTTGAGACAGGGCGGCAACGTCCTGACTTTC
CASNLLRQGGNVLTF
>TRBV10-3|-|TRBD1|13|TRBJ1-6
TGTGCCAGCACAGGGGGCATTAATTCACCCCTCCACTTT
CASTGGINSPLHF
>TRBV10-3|-|TRBD1|14|TRBJ2-1
TGTGCCATCCTTACAGGGGGGTCCTACAATGAGCAGTTCTTC
CAILTGGSYNEQFF
>TRBV15|-|TRBD2|16|TRBJ2-5
TGTGCCACCAGCAGAGAATTCAGCGGGGGACAAGAGACCCAGTACTTC
CATSREFSGGQETQYF
>TRBV7-6|-|-|18|TRBJ2-5
TGTGCCAGCAGCTTATTATTTCCCAGGGGTCGTGCAAAAGAGACCCAGTACTTC
CASSLLFPRGRAKETQYF
>TRBV6-5|-|-|14|TRBJ2-7
TGTGCCAGCACCACAGGGTACGTCAGGGACGAGCAGTACTTC
CASTTGYVRDEQYF
>TRBV14|-|-|14|TRBJ2-1
TGTGCCAGCAGCCACACTTCATGGGTAGATGAGCAGTTCTTC
CASSHTSWVDEQFF
>TRBV7-8|few|TRBD2|16|TRBJ2-3
TGTGCCAGCAGCCCCGGGACTAGCTTTATAACAGATACGCAGTATTTT
CASSPGTSFITDTQYF
>TRBV11-3|-|-|15|TRBJ2-7
TGTGCCAGCAGTTCATCTTACGGGGACGGCTACGAGCAGTACTTC
CASSSSYGDGYEQYF
>TRBV6-2/TRBV6-3|-|TRBD2|15|TRBJ2-5
TGTGCCAGCAGTTACGCCGGGACTAGCGGGGAGACCCAGTACTTC
CASSYAGTSGETQYF
>TRBV5-1|-|-|13|TRBJ2-1
TGCGCCAGCAGCCTAGGGGAAGACAATGAGCAGTTCTTC
CASSLGEDNEQFF
>TRBV20-1|-|-|12|TRBJ1-6
TGCAGTGCCGATTTTCCAGGGACACCCCTCCACTTT
CSADFPGTPLHF
>TRBV5-1|-|-|14|TRBJ1-2
TGCGCCAGCGGTCGCCTAGACACGAACTATGGCTACACCTTC
CASGRLDTNYGYTF
>TRBV20-1|once|-|11|TRBJ2-5
TGCAGTGCTAGAGACGGGGATGAGCAGTACTTC
CSARDGDEQYF
>TRBV24-1|few|TRBD1|15|TRBJ2-5
TGTGCCACCAGTGATCCGGACAGGGGGCGGGAGACCCAGTACTTC
CATSDPDRGRETQYF
>TRBV10-3|-|-|11|TRBJ2-3
TGTGCCATCAGTGATATAGATACGCAGTATTTT
CAISDIDTQYF
>TRBV5-1|-|-|14|TRBJ2-3
TGTGCCAGCAGCTTAGCGGTCAGCACAGATACGCAGTATTTT
CASSLAVSTDTQYF
>TRBV7-2|few|-|14|TRBJ1-1
TGTGCCAGCAGCGACCCCAAGGGTGGCACTGAAGCTTTCTTT
CASSDPKGGTEAFF
>TRBV20-1|once|-|14|TRBJ2-1
TGCAGTGCTCCCTCCCCGACAGAGGGCGGCGAGCAGTTCTTC
CSAPSPTEGGEQFF
>TRBV7-9|many|-|11|TRBJ1-1
TGTGCCAGCAGCTTGGGGACTGAAGCTTTCTTT
CASSLGTEAFF
>TRBV24-1|few|-|15|TRBJ2-1
TGTGCCACCAGTGCCCCCACGCCCAGCTCCAATGAGCAGTTCTTC
CATSAPTPSSNEQFF
>TRBV4-1|-|-|14|TRBJ1-6
TGCGCCAGCAGCCAAGATATGGGGAATTCACCCCTCCACTTT
CASSQDMGNSPLHF
>TRBV11-3|-|-|15|TRBJ1-6
TGTGCCAGCAGCTCCGGACAGAGGGGGAGTTCACCCCTCCACTTT
CASSSGQRGSSPLHF
>TRBV6-6|few|-|11|TRBJ1-2
TGTGCCAGCACGGCGGCCTATGGCTACACCTTC
CASTAAYGYTF
>TRBV5-1|-|-|16|TRBJ2-5
TGCGCCAGCAGCTTGCGGGACTCTAGGAATCAAGAGACCCAGTACTTC
CASSLRDSRNQETQYF
>TRBV6-5|-|TRBD1|14|TRBJ2-7
TGTGCCAGCAGCCGGACAGGGGGTTTGGACGAGCAGTACTTC
CASSRTGGLDEQYF
>TRBV12-3/TRBV12-4|-|TRBD2|17|TRBJ2-1
TGTGCCAGCAGTTTTGGGTTTGATGGAGCGGGGGACAATGAGCAGTTCTTC
CASSFGFDGAGDNEQFF
>TRBV27|-|TRBD1|12|TRBJ1-1
TGTGCCAGCCGACAGGGGGCTAATGAAGCTTTCTTT
CASRQGANEAFF
>TRBV2|-|TRBD1|14|TRBJ2-5
TGTGCCAGCGTACGACAGGGGGCGGTTGGGACCCAGTACTTC
CASVRQGAVGTQYF
>TRBV15|few|TRBD2|14|TRBJ2-3
TGTGCCACCAGTATGGGCGGGGGTACAGATACGCAGTATTTT
CATSMGGGTDTQYF
>TRBV6-1|once|-|13|TRBJ1-2
TGTGCCACCAAAATACAGGGCTTCTATGGCTACACCTTC
CATKIQGFYGYTF
>TRBV29-1|-|TRBD1|16|TRBJ1-2
TGCAGCGTTGCCAGGACAGGGGGCGTAGTCAACTATGGCTACACCTTC
CSVARTGGVVNYGYTF
>TRBV2|-|TRBD1|15|TRBJ2-2
TGTGCCAGCAGTCTACAGGGGAGTGAGGTCGGGGAGCTGTTTTTT
CASSLQGSEVGELFF
>TRBV6-5|-|-|15|TRBJ2-5
TGTGCCACCATGACCAAGGGGGGGTACCAAGAGACCCAGTACTTC
CATMTKGGYQETQYF
>TRBV10-3|few|-|14|TRBJ1-2
TGTGCCATCAGTGAGTCCCCAGGGGCCTATGGCTACACCTTC
CAISESPGAYGYTF
>TRBV20-1|-|TRBD1|13|TRBJ1-2
TGCAGTGCTATCCCGACAGGGGGCTATGGCTACACCTTC
CSAIPTGGYGYTF
>TRBV21-1|-|-|16|TRBJ1-2
TGTGCCAGCAGCAAAATCTCCTCAAGGGTGAGGGATGGCTACACCTTC
CASSKISSRVRDGYTF
>TRBV3-1|-|-|14|TRBJ2-5
TGTGCCAGCAGCCAAGAGGCCACTCGAGAGACCCAGTACTTC
CASSQEATRETQYF
>TRBV6-5|-|-|11|TRBJ2-5
TGTGCCAACAATCAGGGGGAGACCCAGTACTTC
CANNQGETQYF
>TRBV28|few|-|15|TRBJ1-1
TGTGCCAGCAGTTCCTCCGGGACTCTGAACACTGAAGCTTTCTTT
CASSSSGTLNTEAFF
>TRBV5-5|-|-|12|TRBJ1-2
TGTGCCAGCAGCTTCCAGGACTATGGCTACACCTTC
CASSFQDYGYTF
>TRBV3-1|few|-|14|TRBJ1-2
TGTGCCAGCAGCCAAGGGCCAGCTAACTATGGCTACACCTTC
CASSQGPANYGYTF
>TRBV12-3/TRBV12-4|few|-|15|TRBJ2-5
TGTGCCAGCAGCCCGGGATACGGCCACCCAGGGACCCAGTACTTC
CASSPGYGHPGTQYF
>TRBV3-1|-|-|14|TRBJ1-2
TGTGCCAGCAGCCAAGATGTACAGAAGTATGGCTACACCTTC
CASSQDVQKYGYTF
>TRBV9|-|-|16|TRBJ1-2
TGTGCCAGCAGCGTAGGGGGGGCGCCGGGTGGCTATGGCTACACCTTC
CASSVGGAPGGYGYTF
>TRBV2|few|-|14|TRBJ2-7
TGTGCCAGCCGGCAGGGCGAAGGGACCTACGAGCAGTACTTC
CASRQGEGTYEQYF
>TRBV10-3|-|TRBD2|16|TRBJ2-1
TGTGCCATCATGGGACTAGCGGGGGAAGGGAACAATGAGCAGTTCTTC
CAIMGLAGEGNNEQFF
>TRBV5-1|-|-|15|TRBJ1-6
TGCGCCAGCAGCTTGGTGGCAGGAGGACATTCACCCCTCCACTTT
CASSLVAGGHSPLHF
>TRBV2|-|-|12|TRBJ2-1
TGTGCCAGCAGCCAAGCTTGGGATGAGCAGTTCTTC
CASSQAWDEQFF
>TRBV7-3|-|TRBD2|15|TRBJ2-2
TGTGCCAGCAGCTTCGCGGGGGGCGACACCGGGGAGCTGTTTTTT
CASSFAGGDTGELFF
>TRBV7-8|-|TRBD1|16|TRBJ1-4
TGTGCCAGCAGCCTAAGACAGGGACCCACTAATGAAAAACTGTTTTTT
CASSLRQGPTNEKLFF
>TRBV18|-|TRBD2|16|TRBJ2-7
TGTGCCAGCTCACCAGGATCAGCGGGGGGGCCCTACGAGCAGTACTTC
CASSPGSAGGPYEQYF
>TRBV10-2|-|-|13|TRBJ2-5
TGCGCCAGCGGGGGGGCCCGTAAAGAGACCCAGTACTTC
CASGGARKETQYF